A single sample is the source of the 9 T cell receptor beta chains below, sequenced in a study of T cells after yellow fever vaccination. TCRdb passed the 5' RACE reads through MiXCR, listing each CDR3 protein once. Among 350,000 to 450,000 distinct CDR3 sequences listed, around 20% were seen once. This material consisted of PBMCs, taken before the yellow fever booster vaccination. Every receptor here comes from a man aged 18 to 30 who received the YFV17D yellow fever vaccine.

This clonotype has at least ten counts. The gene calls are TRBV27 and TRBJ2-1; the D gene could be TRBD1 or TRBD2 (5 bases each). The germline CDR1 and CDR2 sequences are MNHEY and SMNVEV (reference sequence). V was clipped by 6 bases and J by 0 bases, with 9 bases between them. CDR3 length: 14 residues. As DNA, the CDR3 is TGTGCCAGCAGCCCGAGGGGCTCCTACAATGAGCAGTTCTTC. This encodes CASSPRGSYNEQFF.

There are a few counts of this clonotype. CDR3 in amino acids: CASSLSGVTGELFF. CDR3 DNA sequence: TGTGCCAGCAGTTTAAGCGGGGTTACCGGGGAGCTGTTTTTT. The genes are TRBV12-3 or TRBV12-4 and TRBJ2-2, with 7 bases identical to TRBD2. J gave up 5 bases and V 2 bases, and 2 bases lay outside the gene matches. This CDR3 spans 14 amino acids.

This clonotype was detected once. CDR3: CASSYPAGETQYF. The DNA of the CDR3 is TGTGCCAGCAGTTACCCGGCAGGAGAGACCCAGTACTTC. The chain recombines TRBV6-5 with TRBJ2-5, with no clear D. The CDR3 runs 13 residues. The germline gives CDR1 MNHEY, CDR2 SVGAGI. Trimming stripped 2 bases from V and 4 bases from J, with 8 bases between.

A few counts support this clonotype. The CDR3 sequence is CASRPSLGTGFTGELFF. The CDR3, as DNA: TGTGCCAGCAGACCTTCTCTCGGGACAGGCTTCACCGGGGAGCTGTTTTTT. V gene TRBV6-5 combines with J gene TRBJ2-2; 8 positions agree with TRBD1. The trim removed 6 bases at V and 4 bases at J, leaving 13 bases unmatched. The germline V gene encodes CDR1 MNHEY and CDR2 SVGAGI. The CDR3 contains 17 residues.

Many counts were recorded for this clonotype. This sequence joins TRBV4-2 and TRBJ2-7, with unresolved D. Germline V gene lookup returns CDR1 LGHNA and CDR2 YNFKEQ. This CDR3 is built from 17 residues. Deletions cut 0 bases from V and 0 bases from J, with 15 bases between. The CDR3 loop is CASSQEGAYRSSYEQYF. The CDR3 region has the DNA TGTGCCAGCAGCCAAGAAGGTGCCTACCGAAGCTCCTACGAGCAGTACTTC.

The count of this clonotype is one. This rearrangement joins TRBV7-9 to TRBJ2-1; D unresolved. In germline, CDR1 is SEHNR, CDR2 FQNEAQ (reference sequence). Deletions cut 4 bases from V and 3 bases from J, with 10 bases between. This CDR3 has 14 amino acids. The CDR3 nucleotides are TGTGCCAGCAGCTACGGAAGTGACTACAATGAGCAGTTCTTC. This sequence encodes CASSYGSDYNEQFF.

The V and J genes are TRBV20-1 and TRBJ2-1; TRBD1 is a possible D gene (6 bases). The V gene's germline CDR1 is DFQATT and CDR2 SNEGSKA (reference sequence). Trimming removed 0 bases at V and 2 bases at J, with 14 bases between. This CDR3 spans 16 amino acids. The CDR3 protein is CSARDNRDGAYNEQFF. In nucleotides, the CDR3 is TGCAGTGCTAGAGATAACAGGGATGGGGCCTACAATGAGCAGTTCTTC.

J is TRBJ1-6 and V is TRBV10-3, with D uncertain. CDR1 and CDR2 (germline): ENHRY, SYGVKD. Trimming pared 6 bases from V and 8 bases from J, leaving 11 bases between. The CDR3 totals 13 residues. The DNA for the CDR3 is TGTGCCATCAGGGCAGGCGACTATTCACCCCTCCACTTT. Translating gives CAIRAGDYSPLHF.

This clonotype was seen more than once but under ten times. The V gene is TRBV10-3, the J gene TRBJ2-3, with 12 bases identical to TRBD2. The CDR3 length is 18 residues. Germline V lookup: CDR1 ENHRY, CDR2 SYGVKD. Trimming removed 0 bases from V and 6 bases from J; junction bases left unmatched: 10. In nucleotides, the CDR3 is TGTGCCATCAGTGAGTCGAATACGGCTAGCGGGGGGGCCGATACGCAGTATTTT. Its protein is CAISESNTASGGADTQYF.